The T cell receptor (beta chain) described here comes from a study of regulatory T cells in long-lasting Graves disease. About the study: Over-5-year antithyroid drug use with positive TSH receptor antibodies defined persistent Graves' disease in the study. Study-wide findings and caveats: With a small sample size, accuracy may have been reduced.

This CDR3 is built from 14 residues. With 2 bases removed from V and 4 bases from J, the gap between germline ends came to 12 bases. Germline V CDR1 and CDR2: SEHNR, FQNEAQ (reference sequence). This clonotype was recorded a few times. The antigen remains undetermined. Time point specified: persistent/refractory GD, antithyroid drugs over 5 years with positive TRAb. PBMC RNA was the source of the TCR library. Sequencing libraries for TCR beta were prepared with iRepertoire HTBI primers and Arm-PCR of CDR3 regions. Source study methods: Analysis of the samples identified more than 60 TRBV and 12 to 15 TRBJ segments. TCRdb independently ran MiXCR on the multiplex PCR reads; one entry per CDR3 protein. The V and J calls and clone size are TCRdb's, not the authors'. Of approximately 350,000 distinct CDR3 sequences in the sample, roughly 24% were seen once.

Sequenced material: peripheral blood mononuclear cells (PBMCs), taken when the disease was refractory, from a patient treated with antithyroid drugs. The chain links TRBV7-9 to TRBJ2-7; no definite D call. The TCR sequence derives from a woman aged 35 to 49 with Graves disease. The CDR3 nucleotides read TGTGCCAGCAGCTTACGGGCATTAGATTACGAGCAGTACTTC. As protein: CASSLRALDYEQYF.